This T cell receptor (beta chain) was profiled in a study of T cell responses to AZD1222 COVID-19 vaccine (dated by TCRdb to the early 2020s). A note on the overall study: AZD1222 recipients given second doses at about 4 weeks or at about 12 weeks were pooled, since spike-specific TCR depth and breadth were not found to differ between the two schedules. TCR sequencing was performed for 230 to 250 trial participants, of whom about 210 were given two doses of AZD1222 and some 26 were given two doses of MenACWY control vaccine. Trial participants were enrolled by age into 18-55, 56-69 and 70-plus year subgroups, with about 150, 28 and 57 TCR-sequenced participants respectively.

The CDR3 regions of human TCRbeta chains were analyzed by immunosequencing. Per the original workflow: TCRs in the repertoires were compared against a reference library of SARS-CoV-2-specific TCRs that had been generated with the MIRA antigen-specificity platform. Breadth meant the fraction of unique TCRs that were SARS-CoV-2-associated, whereas depth meant the fraction of total T cells that were SARS-CoV-2-associated. Each spike-specific TCR was assigned to its reactive spike region and to a CD4 or CD8 class using the MIRA data. Log10-transformed breadth and depth values were compared by one-way ANOVA with Sidak's multiple comparisons tests. The immuneACCESS repertoire file appears here via TCRdb, limited to in-frame rearrangements. These files lack a portion of the clones; in checked studies, under half of the deficit traces to unresolved V genes, and the cause of the others is not known. The D gene and trimming were derived from the DNA, and the V and J assignments and clone size from that table. In this sample the table shows some 80,000 clones, roughly nine tenths of which occur a single time. Around 6.7% of the sample is held by the ten biggest clonotypes.

Remarks on this clone: Its antigen has not been determined. Base qualities were left out, and no much larger clone turns up one base away.

From its cysteine to its phenylalanine, the CDR3 spans 12 amino acids. Only the CDR3 part of the read is kept: 36 bases, read in frame from the first base. The germline V gene gives CDR1 as SGDLS and CDR2 as YYNGEE. V is clipped by 0 bases and J by 4 bases, and the sequence between their germline boundaries is 3 bases long. General findings and caveats noted by the study authors: Most participants were white British and females outnumbered males, and the authors suggested that clonal diversity may have been underestimated. In the small 56-69-year group, the increase in depth fell short of significance, most likely because of low power. After two AZD1222 doses, spike-specific TCR breadth and depth were significantly higher than at day 0 and than in MenACWY recipients. Reportedly, almost half of the unique spike-specific TCRs recognized epitopes lying outside the regions that are mutated in the B.1.351 and B.1.1.7 variants. Because no samples from the day 14 peak response were available, repertoires could be characterized only after the peak T cell response. The vaccine-associated CD4 TCRs covered the entire spike protein, and the dominant responses fell in regions 160-218 and 743-854. Only a handful of AZD1222 recipients were SARS-CoV-2 seropositive at baseline, limiting conclusions about previously exposed vaccinees.

The label giving this sample's time point can be read as: baseline before first vaccination. Vaccinee samples came from UK trials COV001 and COV002, including a single-blind randomized controlled phase 2/3 trial of AZD1222 (ChAdOx1 nCoV-19) in healthy adults. Trial participant PBMC samples were collected at day 0 and day 28 after the second dose for TCRbeta chain sequencing. The starting material was peripheral blood, obtained on day 0 of AZD1222 vaccination. This chain joins TRBV9 to TRBJ2-3, with the D gene call left open. This clonotype was obtained from an adult in good health. The CDR3 region: CASSVVSDTQYF. The nucleotides read TGTGCCAGCAGCGTAGTTTCAGATACGCAGTATTTT.